This T cell receptor (beta chain) was sequenced in a study of Graves' ophthalmopathy and Graves' hyperthyroidism. The study, taken as a whole, reports: The model achieved 70.59% sensitivity and 72% to 75% specificity for ophthalmopathy progression. Blood repertoires reportedly contained most expanded thyroid clonotypes above 0.001 frequency.

The sample holds many counts of this clonotype. Its matching antigen is unknown. Amplification of the TCR beta CDR3 regions used RNA transcripts (as template). First-round RT-PCR with HTBI primers preceded a second-round multiplex PCR. TCRdb ran MiXCR on the multiplex PCR reads and lists one entry per CDR3 protein. The table records 620,000 or so distinct CDR3 sequences, 22% of them present only once. Included hyperthyroidism patients were aged 18 to 65 and newly diagnosed (under 2 months' duration). Germline CDR1 DFQATT, CDR2 SNEGSKA (reference sequence). Trimming cost V 8 bases and J 4 bases, with 11 bases left between them. The CDR3 spans 11 residues.

The J gene is TRBJ1-2, the V gene TRBV20-1; D gene ambiguous. This clonotype was obtained from a woman under 30 with stable Graves' hyperthyroidism. Some clones in this sample may be carry-over from other donors' samples. Sequencing was carried out using peripheral blood. The DNA of the CDR3 is TGCAGTCCCGGGCCCCTCTATGGCTACACCTTC. Translated, it gives CSPGPLYGYTF.